This TCR beta chain was sequenced for a study of cytomegalovirus exposure and HLA in healthy donors (dated by TCRdb to the late 2010s). Regarding the complete study: An earlier analysis of approximately 550 of the donors reported 250 to 350 Gb of sequence data and around 120 million unique TCR beta sequences from around 200 million T cells. To predict cytomegalovirus infection status, the study combined high-throughput TCR immunosequencing, statistical association of individual TCRs with disease status, and machine learning. The study aimed to test whether cataloging public T cell receptors could reveal signatures of past pathogen exposure. In a later genetic analysis, genome-wide SNP genotypes for about 60% of the 666 donors were used, and that subset was treated as a discovery cohort. On average, approximately 250,000 unique TCR beta nucleotide sequences were sequenced per donor among about 400 genotyped donors of the cohort, with roughly 20% of those sequences being non-productive. An early release that covered some 640 HLA-typed donors contained about 300 gigabases of sequencing data and around 80 million unique TCR sequences. Of the roughly 390 genotyped donors, roughly 85% fell in the genetic ancestry cluster associated with self-reported Caucasian donors. Rather than drawing on any new phenotypic data, the later analysis identified candidate immune exposures from TCR beta sequences and the way those sequences occurred across donors. To study patterns of TCR occurrence, a later analysis re-analyzed previously published TCR beta repertoires from several hundred donors and added high-resolution HLA genotyping. The number of donors typed differed by locus, with roughly 620-630 for A, B, C, DRB1 and DQB1, around 520 for DQA1, approximately 570 for DPA1, and some 450 for DPB1. Along with the roughly 610-subject first cohort, a separate validation cohort of 120 different subjects was used. Both class I and class II loci were covered by HLA typing, at four-digit resolution. The study profiled the T cell repertoires of under 850 subjects by immunosequencing and related them to cytomegalovirus serostatus. Alongside the repertoire data, information on donor age, sex, ethnicity and CMV serostatus was compiled. Every discovery cohort repertoire had been produced on one sequencing platform. Roughly 5 DR-DQ haplotypes were handled as single units for association and clustering, since linkage in the cohort was strong. In an earlier analysis of 587 of the donors, high-throughput TCR beta sequencing was used to judge whether each TCR beta V gene segment behaved as functional or pseudogenic. Points the paper makes about the study in general: Correlated functional status among segregating V segments might be attributable to linkage disequilibrium, but an unknown experimental factor could not be ruled out. The classifier was reported to diagnose cytomegalovirus status with high specificity and sensitivity in both the original cohort and the validation cohort. According to the authors, the approach could potentially be generalized to other disease states and immunological phenotypes. The only immune exposure information available for the cohort was CMV serostatus. Across donors, most TCR sequences were observed very rarely, whereas some public TCRs were present in many individuals. Because HLA typing was unavailable for some donors at each locus, only the typed subset was used in association tests. This cohort had only TCR beta chains sequenced, and the lack of alpha or paired-chain data limited which features could be detected. A later analysis found that most CMV-associated TCR beta chains appeared HLA-restricted, with HLA associations seemingly driven largely by CMV exposure. In a later analysis, TCR association rates were found to vary across HLA loci, with the most associated TCRs seen for DRB1 alleles and the fewest for HLA-C alleles. Some IMGT-functional V segments, including TRBV6-2 and TRBV6-3, could not be told apart with the 87-base-pair reads, so those segments were excluded. A total of roughly 160 TCR beta chains were listed by the study as associated with cytomegalovirus. A cluster of highly shared sequence variants was judged likely to be a technical artifact of the sequencing pipeline. Several of the top co-occurrence clusters appeared to be linked to parvovirus B19, influenza, CMV and Epstein-Barr virus, according to a later analysis. Because counts were too low, about 15 rarely observed V segments, including chromosome 9 orphons, were left out of the earlier analysis of approximately 500 of the donors. A further reported finding was that TCR beta sequences accurately predicted the HLA-A and HLA-B alleles for most subjects in the first cohort. Compared with the roughly 700-donor mean, donors in an Asian-associated ancestry cluster had fewer N-insertions in productive TCRs, according to a later genetic analysis. In an earlier analysis of roughly 560 of the donors, most TCR beta V segments were observed in productive rearrangements about 90% or about 30% of the time, broadly matching IMGT annotations. A few of the identified cytomegalovirus-associated TCR beta chains were confirmed in vitro to be specific for cytomegalovirus antigens. Presence/absence analyses assumed roughly uniform sequencing depth across donors, an assumption that may not hold. Strong co-occurrence of HLA alleles, especially DR and DQ, made assigning TCR associations to individual alleles difficult. Compared with equally common non-associated chains, HLA-associated TCR beta chains in a later analysis were more clonally expanded and had lower generation probabilities. A later genetic analysis associated a missense DCLRE1C variant with V-gene and J-gene trimming of TCR beta chains, and an independent cohort replicated the association. Specific HLA alleles were associated with 16,951 TCR beta sequences at a false discovery rate of 0.05 in a later analysis.

Concerning this clone: What antigen it recognizes has not been identified. It has no much larger one-base neighbor in the sample; base qualities were not kept.

The cohort comprised around 700 healthy bone marrow donors. At the time of sampling, all cohort members were nominally healthy, though unrecorded immune exposures were likely present. The donor tested CMV seronegative, placing the donor among the 350 or so seronegative members of the cohort. Each donor provided a peripheral blood sample, and peripheral blood mononuclear cells were used for TCR beta sequencing. Genomic DNA extraction from the blood cell samples was performed with the Qiagen DNeasy Blood Extraction Kit. The germline V gene sets CDR1 to SGHTA and CDR2 to FQGNSA. Measured from the cysteine to the phenylalanine, the CDR3 is 15 residues long. Of all the DNA, just the CDR3 is kept, 45 bases in frame from base 1. The germline V end is reduced by 1 base and the J end by 3 bases; junction bases left unmatched: 5. Library preparation employed the immunoSEQ multiplex PCR assay. A mixture of 60 forward primers for TCR Vbeta segments and 13 reverse primers for TCR Jbeta segments was used in the multiplex PCR. The CDR3 region of rearranged TCR beta genes was amplified from genomic DNA by a multiplex PCR assay. On the Illumina HiSeq System, the amplified TCR beta libraries were sequenced as 87-base-pair reads. The published analysis was carried out like this. Across the 600 to 700 repertoires, a later analysis counted around 80 million unique TCR beta chains, some 11 million of which were shared by at least two donors. Raw reads were error-corrected and collapsed into unique sequences with a nearest-neighbor algorithm that merged closely related sequences to remove PCR and sequencing errors. Alignment of CDR3 sequences to IMGT reference sequences was used to assign V, D and J gene segments. For a sequence to be retained, a match of at least six nucleotides to both a V gene segment and a J gene segment was required. Rearrangements were classified as productive when the CDR3 lacked stop codons and remained in frame with V and J, and all other rearrangements were classified as non-productive. CDR3 was defined by IMGT convention, running from the second conserved V-encoded cysteine to the conserved J-encoded phenylalanine. The earlier analysis of roughly 590 of the donors excluded any sequence lacking an unambiguous match to a single V gene segment. An earlier analysis of about 590 of the donors classified V segments as functional when productive rearrangements were above 56.7% and as segregating when the standard deviation between donors was above 5%. A statistical classification framework was developed to diagnose cytomegalovirus status using the catalog of TCR beta chain sequences. A later analysis assigned V and J genes by comparing TCR nucleotide sequences with IMGT/GENE-DB human TR gene sequences. Using the TCRdist pipeline, a later analysis assigned CDR3 sequences along with most-parsimonious VDJ recombination scenarios. In a later analysis, each TCR beta chain was defined by its CDR3 amino acid sequence together with its V-gene family, and reads lacking a unique V-gene family were excluded. A later analysis removed roughly 590 highly shared, low-generation-probability nucleotide sequences to deal with suspected cross-contamination and a sequencing artifact. For each public chain, a later analysis derived a clonal expansion index from normalized ranks of inferred template counts within each repertoire. In a later analysis, generation probabilities were computed using a VDJ recombination model fitted to out-of-frame rearrangements, and the results were checked against IGoR. Hypergeometric tests were used in a later analysis to score TCR-TCR, TCR-HLA and TCR-CMV co-occurrence, with a repertoire-size bias correction applied to the TCR pairs. To estimate false discovery rates, a later analysis permuted the HLA or CMV assignments 20 times. In a later analysis, co-occurring TCRs were grouped using DBSCAN, and TCRdist sequence similarity was added for clustering within HLA-allele-positive subsets. Co-occurrence clustering excluded repertoires with fewer than 30,000 or more than 120,000 public chains, plus five with anomalous nucleotide sharing. What TCRdb holds here is the immuneACCESS table cut down to in-frame rearrangements. Part of the clones is not present; checked against another copy, under half of the missing clones reflect an unresolved V gene, and the others are unexplained. V and J calls and clone size are given by that table; D and trimming were obtained from the DNA. The sample table lists 150,000 to 250,000 clones, 82% of them with a count of one. Jointly, the top ten make up 0.075% to 0.1% of the sample.

The chain links TRBV7-2 with TRBJ1-2; 7 bases in the junction line up with TRBD1. The TCR comes from a boy aged 2 to 10 in good health and CMV-seronegative. The sample consisted of PBMCs. Read as DNA, the sequence is TGTGCCAGCAGCTTAGGAGGGGGCACTTACTATGGCTACACCTTC. Its coded protein is CASSLGGGTYYGYTF.